The present T cell receptor (beta chain) was sequenced within a study of shared clonotypes between healthy human individuals (dated by TCRdb to the early 2020s). Regarding the study in general: The cohort included three men and a couple of women between 18 and 49 years of age. Per donor, three plates each were used for CD4 naive and CD4 memory, two for CD8 naive, and one for CD8 memory. Blood TCR repertoires of roughly 5 healthy adults were deeply sequenced to estimate repertoire size and the extent of clonotype sharing between individuals. To increase sequencing depth and limit assay-specific biases, different laboratories used diverse techniques to prepare libraries and sequence TCR repertoires. Per donor, leukapheresis produced somewhere between about 0.85 and 10 billion PBMCs.

Including cysteine and phenylalanine, the CDR3 has 16 amino acids. The entry retains the CDR3 DNA only, 48 bases that are in frame from base 1. The germline V end is reduced by 7 bases and the J end by 7 bases; junction bases left unmatched: 14. CDR1 and CDR2 (MNHNY, SVGAGI) derive from the germline V gene (reference sequence). TCR CDR3 regions were amplified from genomic DNA by multiplex PCR using the deep immunoSEQ assay. For each cell subset, the extracted genomic DNA was distributed evenly across all wells of several immunoSEQ 96-well plates, and each plate served as one replicate. For sorted subsets, about 210 ng of genomic DNA, equivalent to some 33,000 T cell genomes, went into each replicate PCR. Purified libraries were measured with a Qubit 3.0 fluorometer, size-checked on a Bioanalyzer 2100, and measured again with the KAPA Library Quantification kit. Every immunoSEQ 96-well plate was sequenced on a separate single-read 150-cycle Illumina NextSeq 550 flow cell. The authors' pipeline ran thus. Because only junctional sequences without quality scores were contained in the immunoSEQ output, filtering matching that applied to full-length reads could not be performed. Sequences were annotated with PyIR, a Python wrapper for IgBLAST v1.9, using IMGT germline references to assign V/J genes and CDR3. Any read was removed if the V/J assignment was weak (E-value above 1e-6), the CDR3 was missing, or the read contained stop codons, out-of-frame junctions, or ambiguous translated residues. V3J clonotypes were defined as sequences sharing an identical inferred V gene, J gene, and CDR3 amino acid sequence. Percentage overlap between repertoires was calculated by dividing the number of shared unique clonotypes by the size of the smaller repertoire. Richness of each repertoire was evaluated using RTK rarefaction, the Chao1 estimator, and Recon v2.1 estimates of unobserved clonotypes. For all TCRbeta clonotypes obtained by the gDNA method from four donors, generation probabilities were computed with OLGA. Held by TCRdb, this immuneACCESS table contains in-frame sequences only and omits some clones. Under half of the omission traces to an unresolved V gene where checked; the cause of the rest is unknown. V, J and clone size reflect that table, while D and trimming were determined from the DNA. The sample data list approximately 2.5 million clones, and roughly 93% of these were observed just once. The top ten hold 0.36% of the sample.

Here is what the overall study found, with its caveats: Approximately 5% of naive CD4, 3.5% of naive CD8, 2.3% of memory CD4, and around 0.4% of memory CD8 clonotypes were shared across a handful of donors. Sampling was restricted to blood, and TCR repertoires in tissue are likely to differ from TCR repertoires in blood. Estimated clonotype richness was generally larger for naive than for memory subsets. Rarefaction of sorted-subset datasets indicated incomplete sequencing despite the large sequencing depth. The small number of donors limited the genetic and exposure-history diversity represented. Higher generation probabilities were observed for clonotypes shared by all four sorted-subset donors than for non-shared clonotypes. Pairwise subsampling led to the expectation that sequencing depth would affect the degree of clonotype sharing among donors.

The donors were healthy, HIV-negative adults with no recently reported acute infections or vaccinations. Only Caucasian adults living in Nashville, Tennessee, USA were represented among the donors. Magnetic negative selection was used to enrich CD4+ T cells, after which naive cells were positively selected on CD45RA and the negative fraction became the memory subset. After blood collection by leukapheresis, PBMCs were isolated using Ficoll-Histopaque density gradient centrifugation and then cryopreserved in the vapor phase of liquid nitrogen. Analytical flow cytometry was used to check the purity and quantity of every magnetically sorted T cell population. Each sorted fraction had its genomic DNA isolated and then quantified by UV absorbance on a Nanodrop 2000c. Notes on this clone: Its antigen target is currently unknown. No base quality values were provided; no much bigger clone lies one nucleotide off.

Specimen: naive CD4+ T cells from PBMCs. Reading the label with the study, this specimen's cell subset or site is: CD45RA+ positively selected. The sequence is built from TRBV6-6 and TRBJ2-1; TRBD2 aligns with 9 central bases. The receptor comes from a young man in good health. Some clones in this sample may be carry-over from other donors' samples. The CDR3 has the sequence CASIFRVAGVRNEQFF. The DNA is TGTGCCAGCATTTTTAGGGTAGCGGGAGTTAGGAATGAGCAGTTCTTC.